Below, 24 T cell receptor beta chains from the same sample are listed, as sequenced in a study of blood T cells in healthy people across ages (dated by TCRdb to between 2015 and 2017). Library construction relied on 5' RACE. Sequencing took place on an Illumina HiSeq 2500. A second 7 to 11 cycle PCR used a sample-barcoded 5' primer and a J-beta primer mix. TCRdb ran its own pipeline on the public reads, namely fastp trimming at Q25 and MiXCR clone calling, and kept in-frame beta chains. Under each unique CDR3 protein, matching rows form one entry showing the most common genes and DNA. For this sample there are 1.4 million or so distinct CDR3 sequences; 42% appear just once. Of the sample, over 3.5% is held by the ten largest clones. The source material was blood. The receptors shown here come from a young woman in good health.

The J gene is TRBJ2-1, the V gene TRBV6-5, with 7 bases that match TRBD2. Near its end, the DNA agrees better with TRBJ2-7, so the J call may be wrong. The CDR3 covers 15 residues. Germline V CDR1 and CDR2: MNHEY, SVGAGI. For the CDR3, the DNA is TGTGCCAGCAGCCGAAGGGCTAGCGGAAGCAATGAGCAGTACTTC. Its protein product is CASSRRASGSNEQYF.

This clonotype was found a few times. The chain joins TRBV3-1 to TRBJ2-1; D is perhaps TRBD2 (6 bases). The CDR3 runs 15 residues. The V and J ends lost 3 bases and 4 bases respectively, with 13 bases between them. Germline CDR1 reads LGHDT; CDR2 reads YNNKEL (reference sequence). DNA for the CDR3: TGTGCCAGCAGCCATACTAGCCAGAGGTACAATGAGCAGTTCTTC. Amino acid sequence: CASSHTSQRYNEQFF.

This rearrangement joins TRBV7-2 to TRBJ2-3, with D unclear. The ends were cut back, 5 bases at V and 4 bases at J, with 16 bases in the middle. CDR3 length: 15 residues. Germline values: CDR1 SGHTA, CDR2 FQGNSA. CDR3 sequence: CASSRGRVVADTQYF. In nucleotides, the CDR3 is TGTGCCAGCAGCAGAGGACGAGTAGTCGCAGATACGCAGTATTTT. The full variable domain, with the rest looked up from reference TRBV7-2 and TRBJ2-3, is GAGVSQSPSNKVTEKGKDVELRCDPISGHTALYWYRQSLGQGLEFLIYFQGNSAPDKSGLPSDRFSAERTGGSVSTLTIQRTQQEDSAVYLCASSRGRVVADTQYFGPGTRLTVL.

The chain has TRBV7-9 and TRBJ2-7, with a possible D match to TRBD1 (6 bases). V was cut by 1 base and J by 7 bases, with 14 bases left in between. Germline assignment: CDR1 SEHNR and CDR2 FQNEAQ (reference sequence). This CDR3 has 14 amino acids. The CDR3 nucleotides read TGTGCCAGCAGCTTAGTAGGGGGAGTCAATGAGCAGTACTTC. Its translation is CASSLVGGVNEQYF.

This clonotype came up a few times. The chain is built from TRBV5-1 and TRBJ1-1, with D possibly TRBD1 on 5 matching bases. The length of the CDR3 is 12 residues. Looked up from germline, CDR1 is SGHRS and CDR2 is YFSETQ. The V end was cut by 5 bases, the J end by 4 bases, with 9 bases between. The CDR3 DNA is TGCGCCAGCAGTATGAGGGGCACTGAAGCTTTCTTT. Its protein product is CASSMRGTEAFF.

This clonotype has just a few counts. The genes are TRBV27 and TRBJ2-7; TRBD2 matches at 7 bases. The J call is uncertain, as TRBJ2-5 better fits the DNA end. Germline CDR1 and CDR2: MNHEY and SMNVEV (reference sequence). The CDR3 is 14 amino acids. The CDR3 DNA is TGTGCCAGCAGTTCGGGACCGGGAGGACAGACCCAGTACTTC. Translating it yields CASSSGPGGQTQYF.

The J gene is TRBJ2-3, the V gene TRBV20-1, with unresolved D. The germline V gene encodes CDR1 DFQATT and CDR2 SNEGSKA (reference sequence). This CDR3 has 14 amino acids. V was cut by 2 bases and J by 1 base, with 10 bases left in between. The CDR3 DNA sequence: TGCAGTGCTAGACCCTGGGTCCGCACAGATACGCAGTATTTT. This translates into CSARPWVRTDTQYF.

The gene calls are TRBV5-1 and TRBJ2-3; D is perhaps TRBD1 (5 bases). The CDR3 is made up of 14 amino acids. The V gene lost 6 bases and the J gene lost 2 bases, with 13 bases spanning the gap. Germline V CDR1 and CDR2: SGHRS, YFSETQ. CDR3 sequence: CASILGAHTDTQYF. Here the CDR3 DNA reads TGCGCCAGCATTTTAGGGGCCCACACAGATACGCAGTATTTT.

The chain combines TRBV14 with TRBJ2-2, with TRBD1 identical over 9 bases. CDR1 SGHDN and CDR2 FVKESK come from the germline V gene. The CDR3 has 16 amino acids. J gave up 6 bases and V 5 bases, and 10 bases lay outside the gene matches. The CDR3: CASSARDRDAPGELFF. The CDR3 coding sequence is TGTGCCAGCAGCGCCCGGGACAGGGATGCCCCCGGGGAGCTGTTTTTT.

This chain links TRBV11-3 with TRBJ2-1, with D hard to call. V gave up 5 bases and J gave up 10 bases, with 15 bases separating them. Germline assignment: CDR1 SGHNT and CDR2 YENEEA. CDR3 length: 13 amino acids. This chain's CDR3 is CASSPVDHREQFF. The CDR3, as DNA: TGTGCCAGCAGCCCCGTTGATCACCGCGAGCAGTTCTTC.

The rearrangement links TRBV6-6 to TRBJ1-4, with 9 bases fitting TRBD1. With 6 bases clipped from V and 8 bases from J, the junction kept 7 bases outside the gene matches. CDR1 is MNHNY and CDR2 is SVGAGI in the germline V gene (reference sequence). CDR3 length equals 14 residues. As DNA, the CDR3 is TGTGCCAGCAGGGACAGGGGAGGAGGGGAAAAACTGTTTTTT. Amino acid sequence: CASRDRGGGEKLFF.

CDR3 region: CASSLAGQGLGGYTF. CDR3 DNA sequence: TGTGCCAGCAGCTTAGCGGGACAGGGATTGGGCGGCTACACCTTC. The chain uses TRBV7-9 and TRBJ1-2; 9 bases match TRBD1. This CDR3 is 15 amino acids long. Germline V gene lookup returns CDR1 SEHNR and CDR2 FQNEAQ (reference sequence). The junction had 7 bases not matched to a gene; V was cut back by 0 bases and J by 8 bases.

This clonotype was detected a few times. The chain carries TRBV5-5 and TRBJ1-1; 8 bases fit TRBD1. J gave up 4 bases and V 4 bases, and 6 bases lay outside the gene matches. The germline V gene encodes CDR1 SGHKS and CDR2 YYEKEE (reference sequence). The length of the CDR3 is 14 residues. CDR3 region: CASSRDRIRTEAFF. DNA for the CDR3: TGTGCCAGCAGCCGGGACAGGATTCGCACTGAAGCTTTCTTT.

The CDR3 nucleotides read TGCAGCGTTGTCCGTCGGGGGGTGACTGAAGCTTTCTTT. This gives the protein CSVVRRGVTEAFF. This chain links TRBV29-1 with TRBJ1-1, with D possibly matching TRBD1 (5 bases). The V end was cut by 4 bases, the J end by 5 bases, with 14 bases between. The CDR3 is 13 residues long. Germline loops: CDR1 SQVTM, CDR2 ANQGSEA.

The chain couples TRBV6-5 to TRBJ1-2, with no clear D. The CDR3 contains 15 residues. The ends were cut back, 0 bases at V and 11 bases at J, with 19 bases in the middle. Looked up from germline, CDR1 is MNHEY and CDR2 is SVGAGI. The CDR3 is CASSYSIRISMAYTF. The CDR3, as DNA: TGTGCCAGCAGTTACTCGATCAGGATTTCGATGGCATACACCTTC.

The chain recombines TRBV3-1 with TRBJ1-2; D remains unclear. Germline assignment: CDR1 LGHDT and CDR2 YNNKEL (reference sequence). Between the trimmed V and J ends, which lost 1 base and 4 bases, there was a span of 10 bases. The CDR3 is made up of 14 amino acids. The CDR3 spells CASSQGTFLYGYTF. In DNA, the CDR3 is TGTGCCAGCAGCCAAGGGACGTTTCTCTATGGCTACACCTTC.

In DNA, the CDR3 is TGTGCCAGCAGCGGACTAGCGGGAAGGTGGTACTTC. This gives the protein CASSGLAGRWYF. The J gene is TRBJ2-5, the V gene TRBV11-2; 12 bases align to TRBD2. This CDR3 contains 12 residues. The trim removed 5 bases at V and 13 bases at J, leaving 5 bases unmatched. In germline, CDR1 is SGHAT, CDR2 FQNNGV.

This clonotype has just a few counts. This chain connects TRBV29-1 to TRBJ2-5; 10 nucleotides align to TRBD1. Matching the DNA end better, TRBJ2-7 makes the J call doubtful. The CDR3 is 13 residues long. CDR1 is SQVTM, CDR2 ANQGSEA, per germline. For the CDR3, the DNA is TGCAGCGCCGGGGGACAGGGGATCTACGAGCAGTACTTC. It codes for CSAGGQGIYEQYF.

This clonotype was observed a few times. The J gene is TRBJ2-4, the V gene TRBV6-1; the D is unclear. The assigned J gene may be wrong: the sequence end matches TRBJ2-7 better. There are 12 residues in the CDR3. Germline CDR1 is MNHNS and CDR2 is SASEGT. The CDR3 sequence is CASSESIYEQYF. DNA of the CDR3: TGTGCCAGCAGTGAATCGATCTACGAGCAGTACTTC.

On this clonotype itself: The junction and the germline gene differ at one end; a read error may be behind it. This chain connects TRBV5-1 to TRBJ2-5, with 7 positions matching TRBD1. CDR1 and CDR2 from the germline V gene are SGHRS and YFSETQ. The CDR3 is 17 amino acids. In DNA, the CDR3 is TGCGCCAGCGGCTTGATCGTAGGGGGCGCCTCCCTAGAGACCCAGTACTTC. Its protein is CASGLIVGGASLETQYF.

Regarding this clonotype: A single base separates this from a much larger clone, so it may be a read error. This rearrangement joins TRBV29-1 to TRBJ2-3; D gene uncertain. The ends were cut back, 5 bases at V and 6 bases at J, with 15 bases in the middle. CDR3 length: 13 amino acids. The germline CDR1 and CDR2 sequences are SQVTM and ANQGSEA. CDR3 nucleotides: TGCAGCGTTAGGTTCCGATTTTCTGATACGCAGTATTTT. Amino acid sequence: CSVRFRFSDTQYF.

This clonotype was seen a few times. The chain carries TRBV25-1 and TRBJ1-2; maybe TRBD1 (5 bases). Germline V gene data show CDR1 as MGHDK and CDR2 as SYGVNS. V was trimmed by 3 bases and J by 2 bases, leaving 13 bases between them. This CDR3 contains 15 residues. The CDR3: CASSDAGTENYGYTF. The CDR3 DNA sequence: TGTGCCAGCAGTGACGCCGGGACGGAGAACTATGGCTACACCTTC.

The chain has TRBV6-6 and TRBJ2-5; D not resolved. Germline CDR1 MNHNY, CDR2 SVGAGI (reference sequence). V lost 4 bases to trimming and J lost 5 bases, with 8 bases between them. This CDR3 is 12 amino acids long. The CDR3 coding sequence is TGTGCCAGCAGTTCCTTCGAGGAGACCCAGTACTTC. Its translation is CASSSFEETQYF.

This clonotype was picked up a small number of times. The chain joins TRBV4-2 to TRBJ2-1; D perhaps matches TRBD1 (5 bases). Per the germline V gene, CDR1 is LGHNA and CDR2 is YNFKEQ. V lost 1 base, J lost 8 bases, and 12 bases lay in between. This CDR3 comprises 14 residues. In DNA, the CDR3 is TGTGCCAGCAGCCAAGGGGCAGGGTATGATGAGCAGTTCTTC. Translation gives CASSQGAGYDEQFF.